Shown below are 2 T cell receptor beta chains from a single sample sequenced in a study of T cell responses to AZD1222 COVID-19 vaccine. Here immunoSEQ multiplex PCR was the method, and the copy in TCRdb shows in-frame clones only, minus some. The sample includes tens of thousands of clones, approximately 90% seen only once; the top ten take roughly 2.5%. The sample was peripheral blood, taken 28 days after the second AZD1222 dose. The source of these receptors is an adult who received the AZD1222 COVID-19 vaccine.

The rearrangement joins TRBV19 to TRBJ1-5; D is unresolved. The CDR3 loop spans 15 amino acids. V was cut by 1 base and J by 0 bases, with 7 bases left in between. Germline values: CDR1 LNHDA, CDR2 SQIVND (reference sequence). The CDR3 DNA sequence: TGTGCCAGTAGTATAGCCTCCGTTAGCAATCAGCCCCAGCATTTT. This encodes CASSIASVSNQPQHF.

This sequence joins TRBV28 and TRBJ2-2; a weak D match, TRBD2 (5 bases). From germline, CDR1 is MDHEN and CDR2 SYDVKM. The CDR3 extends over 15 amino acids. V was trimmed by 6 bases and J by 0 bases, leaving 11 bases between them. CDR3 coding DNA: TGTGCCAGCAGGAGGCGGGCAACGAACACCGGGGAGCTGTTTTTT. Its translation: CASRRRATNTGELFF.